Each of the 25 T cell receptor beta chains below was sequenced from the same sample in a study of shared clonotypes between healthy human individuals. Only in-frame clones appear in the TCRdb table, and some are missing; sequencing was by immunoSEQ multiplex PCR. Of over 700,000 clones listed, 72% are singletons. Sequencing was done on a sample of memory CD4+ T cells sorted from blood. Sample subset: CD45RA-negative fraction. Receptor source: a woman between 25 and 40 years old in good health.

The chain joins TRBV5-1 to TRBJ2-1; possible D gene TRBD2, 6 bases. This CDR3 has 13 residues. The germline V and J ends were trimmed by 3 bases and 8 bases, with 12 bases remaining between them. Germline V gene lookup returns CDR1 SGHRS and CDR2 YFSETQ. The CDR3 nucleotides are TGCGCCAGCAGCTCCGGGACTTACCATGAGCAGTTCTTC. This codes for CASSSGTYHEQFF.

This chain joins TRBV28 and TRBJ1-2; no clear D gene. CDR1 and CDR2 from the germline V gene are MDHEN and SYDVKM. V lost 3 bases and J 9 bases, leaving 8 bases between the germline ends. The CDR3 sequence is 11 residues long. The DNA for the CDR3 is TGTGCCAGCAGTTTCGGGGATAGCTACACCTTC. Its protein product is CASSFGDSYTF.

With respect to this clone: A read error is likely here: a far larger clone is one base away. The rearrangement links TRBV28 to TRBJ2-1; 10 nucleotides agree with TRBD2. V was pared by 6 bases and J by 7 bases, with 3 bases of the junction left unmatched. From germline, CDR1 is MDHEN and CDR2 SYDVKM. The CDR3 contains 13 residues. CDR3 DNA: TGTGCCAGCAGCCCGGGACTAGCGAATGAGCAGTTCTTC. Its protein product is CASSPGLANEQFF.

This chain connects TRBV6-1 to TRBJ1-2; D not resolved. Germline V gene sequence: CDR1 MNHNS, CDR2 SASEGT. The length of the CDR3 is 13 residues. The germline V and J ends were trimmed by 1 base and 7 bases, with 10 bases remaining between them. In DNA form, the CDR3 reads TGTGCCAGCAGTGAAGGGCTGCTCCCTGGCTACACCTTC. It is translated as CASSEGLLPGYTF.

A few counts support this clone. The chain carries TRBV27 and TRBJ2-2; D not resolved. The CDR3 extends over 14 amino acids. Per the germline V gene, CDR1 is MNHEY and CDR2 is SMNVEV (reference sequence). V gave up 6 bases and J gave up 1 base, with 9 bases separating them. This chain's CDR3 is CASSPWVNTGELFF. CDR3 DNA sequence: TGTGCCAGCAGCCCGTGGGTGAACACCGGGGAGCTGTTTTTT.

The chain carries TRBV29-1 and TRBJ2-7, with 8 bases lining up with TRBD1. The CDR3 has 14 residues. Germline V lookup: CDR1 SQVTM, CDR2 ANQGSEA. V was pared by 3 bases and J by 2 bases, with 6 bases of the junction left unmatched. DNA of the CDR3: TGCAGCGTTGAGGCGCTACAGGGGGCCTACGAGCAGTACTTC. This sequence encodes CSVEALQGAYEQYF.

This chain uses TRBV28 with TRBJ2-3, with D possibly being TRBD1 (7 bases). Germline values: CDR1 MDHEN, CDR2 SYDVKM. V lost 4 bases to trimming and J lost 0 bases, with 14 bases between them. The CDR3 runs 16 residues. CDR3 loop: CASSSSTGRSTDTQYF. CDR3 sequence (DNA): TGTGCCAGCAGTTCCTCGACAGGGAGGAGCACAGATACGCAGTATTTT.

The genes are TRBV7-6 and TRBJ1-1; D may be TRBD1 (6 bases). The CDR3 has 14 amino acids. Trimming cost V 4 bases and J 11 bases, with 20 bases left between them. CDR1 SGHVS and CDR2 FNYEAQ come from the germline V gene. CDR3 in amino acids: CASSSPGDIGFAFF. Here the CDR3 DNA reads TGTGCCAGCAGCTCACCCGGGGACATAGGGTTTGCTTTCTTT.

The rearrangement uses TRBV2 and TRBJ2-7, with 9 bases matching TRBD2. The length of the CDR3 is 14 residues. Germline V gene lookup returns CDR1 SNHLY and CDR2 FYNNEI. Trimming cost V 10 bases and J 4 bases; bases outside gene matches: 11. CDR3 nucleotides: TGTGCCACTGTTAGCGGGAGAAACACTTACGAGCAGTACTTC. Its translation: CATVSGRNTYEQYF. The full variable domain, in which reference TRBV2 and TRBJ2-7 provide the parts outside the CDR3, is EPEVTQTPSHQVTQMGQEVILRCVPISNHLYFYWYRQILGQKVEFLVSFYNNEISEKSEIFDDQFSVERPDGSNFTLKIRSTKLEDSAMYFCATVSGRNTYEQYFGPGTRLTVT.

The V call is TRBV28, the J call TRBJ2-3, with 10 bases matching TRBD2. CDR1 and CDR2 (germline): MDHEN, SYDVKM. The CDR3 is 16 residues long. The V segment lost 6 bases and the J segment 0 bases; nucleotides outside the gene matches: 6. CDR3 amino acids: CASSIGLAASTDTQYF. The CDR3 DNA follows: TGTGCCAGCAGCATCGGACTAGCGGCTAGCACAGATACGCAGTATTTT.

This clone showed up just a few times. This chain connects TRBV27 to TRBJ2-5, with 7 bases lining up with TRBD2. The CDR3 has 13 residues. J lost 10 bases, V lost 2 bases, and 7 bases had no gene match. Germline CDR1 is MNHEY and CDR2 is SMNVEV (reference sequence). The CDR3 reads CASSLNFQRDQYF. The CDR3 nucleotides are TGTGCCAGCAGTTTAAACTTCCAGCGGGACCAGTACTTC.

V gene TRBV5-4 combines with J gene TRBJ2-1, with 7 bases that match TRBD2. The CDR3 consists of 14 residues. Germline assignment: CDR1 SGHNT and CDR2 YYREEE (reference sequence). J lost 6 bases, V lost 4 bases, and 7 bases had no gene match. The CDR3 DNA reads as TGTGCCAGCAGCGGGGGGGGTAATCGCAATGAGCAGTTCTTC. Encoded protein: CASSGGGNRNEQFF.

V is TRBV10-1 and J is TRBJ1-3; 7 bases agree with TRBD1. The CDR3 sequence is 17 residues long. The V and J ends lost 10 bases and 0 bases, in that order; junction bases with no gene match: 15. Germline CDR1 and CDR2: WNHNN and SYGVQD (reference sequence). CDR3 loop: CAKTLTNRGGSGNTIYF. DNA for the CDR3: TGCGCCAAGACGTTGACAAACAGGGGCGGCTCTGGAAACACCATATATTTT.

The V and J genes are TRBV7-9 and TRBJ1-5; D is perhaps TRBD1 (6 bases). Germline CDR1 is SEHNR and CDR2 is FQNEAQ (reference sequence). The CDR3 loop spans 17 amino acids. V was pared by 1 base and J by 2 bases, with 15 bases between. The DNA for the CDR3 is TGTGCCAGCAGCTTAGGGGCCGGGAGACAGGGCAATCAGCCCCAGCATTTT. Translating it yields CASSLGAGRQGNQPQHF.

The chain uses TRBV18 and TRBJ2-7; 9 positions agree with TRBD2. The CDR3 loop spans 14 amino acids. The junction had 4 bases not matched to a gene; V was cut back by 4 bases and J by 3 bases. CDR1 KGHSH and CDR2 LQKENI come from the germline V gene. The CDR3 sequence is CASSLAGVNYEQYF. The DNA for the CDR3 is TGTGCCAGCTCACTAGCGGGAGTAAACTACGAGCAGTACTTC.

The CDR3 DNA sequence: TGTGCCAGCAGTGGGGGACAGGGGGCCTACGAGCAGTACTTC. Translating it yields CASSGGQGAYEQYF. The J gene is TRBJ2-7, the V gene TRBV2; 11 bases map to TRBD1. This CDR3 contains 14 residues. J lost 2 bases, V lost 4 bases, and 1 base had no gene match. Germline V gene lookup returns CDR1 SNHLY and CDR2 FYNNEI. Variable domain in full (rest from reference TRBV2 and TRBJ2-7): EPEVTQTPSHQVTQMGQEVILRCVPISNHLYFYWYRQILGQKVEFLVSFYNNEISEKSEIFDDQFSVERPDGSNFTLKIRSTKLEDSAMYFCASSGGQGAYEQYFGPGTRLTVT.

This chain uses TRBV30 with TRBJ2-2; unclear D gene. Looked up from germline, CDR1 is GTSNPN and CDR2 is SVGIG (reference sequence). This CDR3 is 15 amino acids long. The germline V and J ends were trimmed by 3 bases and 4 bases, with 15 bases remaining between them. The CDR3 DNA follows: TGTGCCTGGAGCCGTACATATCACGGCACCGGGGAGCTGTTTTTT. It is translated as CAWSRTYHGTGELFF.

This clone occurred once. The chain employs TRBV7-6 and TRBJ2-6; the D gene could be TRBD1 or TRBD2 (5 bases each). The germline V and J ends were trimmed by 3 bases and 2 bases, with 11 bases remaining between them. CDR1 SGHVS and CDR2 FNYEAQ come from the germline V gene. The CDR3 runs to 16 residues. The CDR3 reads CASSFEGTAGANVLTF. CDR3 bases: TGTGCCAGCAGCTTCGAGGGGACGGCTGGGGCCAACGTCCTGACTTTC.

V usage is TRBV28 and J usage is TRBJ1-3; D is unresolved. V lost 5 bases, J lost 0 bases, and 14 bases lay in between. This CDR3 has 16 residues. The germline V gene has CDR1 MDHEN and CDR2 SYDVKM. The CDR3 DNA reads as TGTGCCAGCAGTCCCCAGGCGTTGCTCTCTGGAAACACCATATATTTT. Protein product: CASSPQALLSGNTIYF.

V gene TRBV14 combines with J gene TRBJ1-6, with a possible D match to TRBD1 (6 bases). V shed 0 bases and J shed 6 bases, with 9 bases lying between them. Germline V gene sequence: CDR1 SGHDN, CDR2 FVKESK. The CDR3 has 15 amino acids. As DNA, the CDR3 is TGTGCCAGCAGCCAAGATCAGGGGCCTAATTCACCCCTCCACTTT. Translated, it gives CASSQDQGPNSPLHF.

The gene calls are TRBV7-6 and TRBJ1-2; the match to TRBD1 covers 8 bases. The CDR3 spans 15 residues. Germline V gene data show CDR1 as SGHVS and CDR2 as FNYEAQ. V lost 5 bases and J lost 7; bases outside the gene matches: 12. In nucleotides, the CDR3 is TGTGCCAGCAGCCTTTTCAGCGGGACAGGAGGTGGCTACACCTTC. Encoded protein: CASSLFSGTGGGYTF.

The rearrangement links TRBV7-9 to TRBJ2-1; D may be TRBD1 or TRBD2 (6 bases each). The germline CDR1 and CDR2 sequences are SEHNR and FQNEAQ (reference sequence). Trimming cost V 1 base and J 4 bases, with 17 bases left between them. The CDR3 length is 17 residues. The CDR3 DNA follows: TGTGCCAGCAGCTTAGGGAGGGGGATTAGTGGATACAATGAGCAGTTCTTC. Translated, it gives CASSLGRGISGYNEQFF. The full variable domain, completed using reference TRBV7-9 and TRBJ2-1, is DTGVSQNPRHKITKRGQNVTFRCDPISEHNRLYWYRQTLGQGPEFLTYFQNEAQLEKSRLLSDRFSAERPKGSFSTLEIQRTEQGDSAMYLCASSLGRGISGYNEQFFGPGTRLTVL.

The V and J genes are TRBV5-1 and TRBJ2-5; D gene ambiguous. Germline loops: CDR1 SGHRS, CDR2 YFSETQ. This CDR3 is built from 14 residues. V lost 5 bases to trimming and J lost 5 bases, with 16 bases between them. In DNA, the CDR3 is TGCGCCAGCAGTATTGGAACTGCCGCGGAGACCCAGTACTTC. Protein: CASSIGTAAETQYF.

The CDR3 coding sequence is TGCGCCAGCAGCTTGGTGGTAGCGGGGAACACAGATACGCAGTATTTT. Its protein product is CASSLVVAGNTDTQYF. The chain combines TRBV5-1 with TRBJ2-3; 8 bases map to TRBD2. The V and J ends lost 0 bases and 2 bases, in that order; junction bases with no gene match: 5. This CDR3 is 16 amino acids long. In germline, CDR1 is SGHRS, CDR2 YFSETQ.

The chain uses TRBV6-1 and TRBJ2-1, with 8 bases matching TRBD2. Germline CDR1 reads MNHNS; CDR2 reads SASEGT. This CDR3 contains 14 residues. Trimming cost V 6 bases and J 6 bases; bases outside gene matches: 7. CDR3 nucleotides: TGTGCCAGCAGGGCCAGCGGGAGTGGCAATGAGCAGTTCTTC. Residues: CASRASGSGNEQFF.